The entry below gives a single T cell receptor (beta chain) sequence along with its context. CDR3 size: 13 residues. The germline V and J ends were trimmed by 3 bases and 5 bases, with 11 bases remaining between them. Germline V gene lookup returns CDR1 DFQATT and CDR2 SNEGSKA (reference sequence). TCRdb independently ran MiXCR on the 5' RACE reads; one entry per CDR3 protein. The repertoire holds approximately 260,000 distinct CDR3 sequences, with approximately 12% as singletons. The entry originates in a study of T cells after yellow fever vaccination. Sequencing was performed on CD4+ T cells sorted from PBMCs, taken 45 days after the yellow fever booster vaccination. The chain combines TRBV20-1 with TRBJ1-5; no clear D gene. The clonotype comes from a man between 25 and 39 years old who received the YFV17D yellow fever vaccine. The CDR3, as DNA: TGCAGTGCTAGTCTCCAGGCGCATCAGCCCCAGCATTTT. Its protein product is CSASLQAHQPQHF.